One TCR beta chain is described in this entry. As yet, its antigen is unknown. The entry originates in a study of cytomegalovirus exposure and HLA in healthy donors. Findings of the study overall: The investigators catalogued 164 TCR beta chains as cytomegalovirus-associated. Some V segments, TRBV6-2 and TRBV6-3 among them, were indistinguishable and were therefore excluded.

The PCR used 60 Vbeta and 13 Jbeta primers. Measured with immunoSEQ multiplex PCR; TCRdb has only the in-frame clones, and not every one. The sample includes 200,000 to 300,000 clones, 85% of them seen just once. CDR1 is SGHAT and CDR2 is FQNNGV in the germline V gene. V lost 2 bases to trimming and J lost 0 bases, with 10 bases between them. The CDR3 is 15 amino acids. The sequenced sample was PBMCs. The source of this sequence is a girl aged 2 to 9 in good health and CMV-seronegative. The rearrangement uses TRBV11-2 and TRBJ1-1, with a tentative D call TRBD1 (6 bases). Here the CDR3 DNA reads TGTGCCAGCAGCTTAATCGGGGGGCTGAACACTGAAGCTTTCTTT. This sequence encodes CASSLIGGLNTEAFF.